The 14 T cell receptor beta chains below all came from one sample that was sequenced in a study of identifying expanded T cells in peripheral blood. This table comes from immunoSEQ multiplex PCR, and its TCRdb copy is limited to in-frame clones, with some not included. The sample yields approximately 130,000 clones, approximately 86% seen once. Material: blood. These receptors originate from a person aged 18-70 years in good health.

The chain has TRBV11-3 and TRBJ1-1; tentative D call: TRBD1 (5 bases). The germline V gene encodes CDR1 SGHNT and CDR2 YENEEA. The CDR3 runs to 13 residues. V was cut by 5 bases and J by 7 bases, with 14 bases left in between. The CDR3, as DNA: TGTGCCAGCAGCGGGAGGGGCAAGGTTGAAGCTTTCTTT. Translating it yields CASSGRGKVEAFF.

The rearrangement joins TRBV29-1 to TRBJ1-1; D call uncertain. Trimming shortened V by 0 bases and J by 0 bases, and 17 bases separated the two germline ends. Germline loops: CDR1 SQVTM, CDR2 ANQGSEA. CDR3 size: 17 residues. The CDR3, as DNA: TGCAGCGTTGAAGATCGGGGAAGACATACGATGAACACTGAAGCTTTCTTT. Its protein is CSVEDRGRHTMNTEAFF.

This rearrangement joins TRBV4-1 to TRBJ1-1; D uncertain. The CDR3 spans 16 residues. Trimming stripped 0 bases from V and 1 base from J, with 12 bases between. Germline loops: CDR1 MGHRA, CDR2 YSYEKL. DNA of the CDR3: TGCGCCAGCAGCCAAGAACCCGCGCGGGCGAACACTGAAGCTTTCTTT. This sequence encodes CASSQEPARANTEAFF.

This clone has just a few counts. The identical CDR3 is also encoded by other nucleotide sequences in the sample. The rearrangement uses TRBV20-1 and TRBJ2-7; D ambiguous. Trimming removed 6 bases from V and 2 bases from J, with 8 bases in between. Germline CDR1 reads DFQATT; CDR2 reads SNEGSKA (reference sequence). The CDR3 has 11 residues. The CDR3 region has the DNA TGCAGTGCCACTTCGACCTACGAGCAGTACTTC. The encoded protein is CSATSTYEQYF.

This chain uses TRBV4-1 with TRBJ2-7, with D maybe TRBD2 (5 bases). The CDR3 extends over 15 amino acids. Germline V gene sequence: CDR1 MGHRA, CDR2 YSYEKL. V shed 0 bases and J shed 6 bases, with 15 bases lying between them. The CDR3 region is CASSQESLGRGEQYF. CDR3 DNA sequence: TGCGCCAGCAGCCAAGAATCACTAGGTCGCGGCGAGCAGTACTTC.

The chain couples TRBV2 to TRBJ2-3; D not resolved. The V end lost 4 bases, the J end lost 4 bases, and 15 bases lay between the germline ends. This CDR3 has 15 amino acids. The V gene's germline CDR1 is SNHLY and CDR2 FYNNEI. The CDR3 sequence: CASSAGGPVADTQYF. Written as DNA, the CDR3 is TGTGCCAGCAGTGCGGGCGGACCTGTTGCAGATACGCAGTATTTT.

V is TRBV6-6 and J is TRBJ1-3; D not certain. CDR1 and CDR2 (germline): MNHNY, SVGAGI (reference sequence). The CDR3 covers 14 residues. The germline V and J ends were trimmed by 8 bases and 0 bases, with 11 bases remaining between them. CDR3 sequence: CASFTPNSGNTIYF. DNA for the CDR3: TGTGCCAGCTTTACACCGAACTCTGGAAACACCATATATTTT.

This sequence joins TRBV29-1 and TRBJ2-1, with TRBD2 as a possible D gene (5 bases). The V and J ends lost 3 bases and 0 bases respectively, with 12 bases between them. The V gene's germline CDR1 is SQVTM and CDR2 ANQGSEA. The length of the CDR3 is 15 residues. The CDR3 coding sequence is TGCAGCGTTGACCAAAGCGGAGACTCCTACAATGAGCAGTTCTTC. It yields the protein CSVDQSGDSYNEQFF.

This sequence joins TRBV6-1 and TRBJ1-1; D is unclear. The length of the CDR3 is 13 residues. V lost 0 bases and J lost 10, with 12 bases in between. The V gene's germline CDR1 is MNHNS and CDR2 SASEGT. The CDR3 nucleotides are TGTGCCAGCAGTGAAGCGCTTCCCTATGTAGCTTTCTTT. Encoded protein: CASSEALPYVAFF.

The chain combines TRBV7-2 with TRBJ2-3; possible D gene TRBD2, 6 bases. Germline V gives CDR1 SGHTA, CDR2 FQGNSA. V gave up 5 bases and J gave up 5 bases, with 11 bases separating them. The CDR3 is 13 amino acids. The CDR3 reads CASSNRRGDTQYF. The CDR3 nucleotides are TGTGCCAGCAGCAACAGGAGGGGAGATACGCAGTATTTT.

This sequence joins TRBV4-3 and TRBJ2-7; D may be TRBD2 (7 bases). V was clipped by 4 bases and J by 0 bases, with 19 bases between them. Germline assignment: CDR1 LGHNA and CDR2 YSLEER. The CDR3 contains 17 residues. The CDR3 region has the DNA TGCGCCAGCAGCCGTAATGTGGCGGGGGCTAGCTCCTACGAGCAGTACTTC. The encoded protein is CASSRNVAGASSYEQYF.

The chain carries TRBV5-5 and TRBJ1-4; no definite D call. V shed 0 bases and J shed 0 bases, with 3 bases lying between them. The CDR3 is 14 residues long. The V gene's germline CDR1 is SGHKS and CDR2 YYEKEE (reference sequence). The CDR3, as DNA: TGTGCCAGCAGCTTGGGTCCAACTAATGAAAAACTGTTTTTT. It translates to CASSLGPTNEKLFF.

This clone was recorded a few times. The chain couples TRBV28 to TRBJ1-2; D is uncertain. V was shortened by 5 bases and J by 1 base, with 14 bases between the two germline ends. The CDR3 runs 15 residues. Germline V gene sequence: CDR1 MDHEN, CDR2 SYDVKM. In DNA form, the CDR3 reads TGTGCCAGCAGTCCTCAGTCCCAGAGTAACTATGGCTACACCTTC. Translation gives CASSPQSQSNYGYTF.

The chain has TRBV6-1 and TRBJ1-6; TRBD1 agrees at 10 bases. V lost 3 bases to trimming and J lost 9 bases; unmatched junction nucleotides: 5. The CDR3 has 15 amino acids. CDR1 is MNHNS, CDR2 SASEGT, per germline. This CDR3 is CASSEIDRGLSPLHF. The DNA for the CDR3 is TGTGCCAGCAGTGAGATCGACAGGGGGCTTTCACCCCTCCACTTT.